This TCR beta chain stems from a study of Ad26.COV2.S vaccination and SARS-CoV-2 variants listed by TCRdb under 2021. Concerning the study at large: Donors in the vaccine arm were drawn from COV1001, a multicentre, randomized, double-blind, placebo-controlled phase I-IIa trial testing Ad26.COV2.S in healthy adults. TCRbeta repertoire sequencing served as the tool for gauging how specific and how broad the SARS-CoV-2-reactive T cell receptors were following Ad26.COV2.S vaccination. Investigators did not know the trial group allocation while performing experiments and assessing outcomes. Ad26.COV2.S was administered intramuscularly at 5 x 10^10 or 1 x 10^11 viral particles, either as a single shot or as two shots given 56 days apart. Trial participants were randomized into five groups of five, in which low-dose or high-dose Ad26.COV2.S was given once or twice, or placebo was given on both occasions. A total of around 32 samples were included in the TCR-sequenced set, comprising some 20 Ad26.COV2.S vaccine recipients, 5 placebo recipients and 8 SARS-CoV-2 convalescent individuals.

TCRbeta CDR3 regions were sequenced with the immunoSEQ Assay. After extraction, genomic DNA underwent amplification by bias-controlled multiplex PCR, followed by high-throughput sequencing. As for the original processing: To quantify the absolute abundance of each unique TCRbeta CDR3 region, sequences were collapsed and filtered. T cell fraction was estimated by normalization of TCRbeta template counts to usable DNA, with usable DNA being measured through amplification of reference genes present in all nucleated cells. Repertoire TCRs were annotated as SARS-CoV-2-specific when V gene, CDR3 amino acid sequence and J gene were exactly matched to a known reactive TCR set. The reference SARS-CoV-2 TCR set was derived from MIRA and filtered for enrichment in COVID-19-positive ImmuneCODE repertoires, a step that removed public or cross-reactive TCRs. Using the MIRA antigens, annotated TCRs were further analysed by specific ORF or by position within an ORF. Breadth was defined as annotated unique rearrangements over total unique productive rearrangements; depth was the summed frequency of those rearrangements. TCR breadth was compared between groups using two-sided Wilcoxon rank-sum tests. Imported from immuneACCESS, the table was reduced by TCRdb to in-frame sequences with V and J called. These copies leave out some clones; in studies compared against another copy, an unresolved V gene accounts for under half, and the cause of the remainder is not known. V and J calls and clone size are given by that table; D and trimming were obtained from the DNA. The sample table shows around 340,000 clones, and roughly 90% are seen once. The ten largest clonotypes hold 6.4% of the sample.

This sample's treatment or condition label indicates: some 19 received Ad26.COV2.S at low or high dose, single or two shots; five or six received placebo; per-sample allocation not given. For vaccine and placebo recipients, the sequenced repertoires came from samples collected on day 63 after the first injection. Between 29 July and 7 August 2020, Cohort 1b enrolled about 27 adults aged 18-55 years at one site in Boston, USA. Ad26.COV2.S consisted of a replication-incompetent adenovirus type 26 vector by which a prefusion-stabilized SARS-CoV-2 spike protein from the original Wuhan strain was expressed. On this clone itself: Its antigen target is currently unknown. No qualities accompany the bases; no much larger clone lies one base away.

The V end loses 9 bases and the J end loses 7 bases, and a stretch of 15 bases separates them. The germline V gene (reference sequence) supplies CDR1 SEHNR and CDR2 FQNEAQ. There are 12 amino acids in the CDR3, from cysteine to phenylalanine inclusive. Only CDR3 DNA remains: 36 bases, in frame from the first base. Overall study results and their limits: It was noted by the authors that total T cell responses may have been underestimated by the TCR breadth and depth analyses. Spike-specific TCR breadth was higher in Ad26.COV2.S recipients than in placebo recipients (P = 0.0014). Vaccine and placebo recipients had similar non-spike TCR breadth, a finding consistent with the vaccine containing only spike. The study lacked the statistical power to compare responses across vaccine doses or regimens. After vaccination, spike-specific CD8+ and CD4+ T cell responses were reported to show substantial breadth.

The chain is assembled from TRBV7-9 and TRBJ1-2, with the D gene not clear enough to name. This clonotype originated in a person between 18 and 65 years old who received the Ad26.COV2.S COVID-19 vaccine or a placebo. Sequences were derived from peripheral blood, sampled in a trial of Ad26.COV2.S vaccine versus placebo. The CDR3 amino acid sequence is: CASQDVEAGYTF. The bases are TGTGCCAGTCAGGACGTTGAGGCTGGCTACACCTTC.